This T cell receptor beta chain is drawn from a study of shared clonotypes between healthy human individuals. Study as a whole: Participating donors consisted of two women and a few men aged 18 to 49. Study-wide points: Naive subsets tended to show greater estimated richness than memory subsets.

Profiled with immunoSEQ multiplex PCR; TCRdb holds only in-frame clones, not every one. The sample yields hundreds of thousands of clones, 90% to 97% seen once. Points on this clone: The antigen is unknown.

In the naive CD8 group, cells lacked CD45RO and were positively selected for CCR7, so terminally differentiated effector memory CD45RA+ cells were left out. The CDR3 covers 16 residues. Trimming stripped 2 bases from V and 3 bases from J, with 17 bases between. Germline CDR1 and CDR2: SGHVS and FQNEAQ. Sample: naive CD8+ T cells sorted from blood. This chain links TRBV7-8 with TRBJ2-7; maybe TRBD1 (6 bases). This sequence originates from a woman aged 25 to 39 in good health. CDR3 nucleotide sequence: TGTGCCAGCAGCTTACTTGGGCAGGGGCTAAACTACGAGCAGTACTTC. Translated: CASSLLGQGLNYEQYF.